This T cell receptor (beta chain) was captured by sequencing in a study of identical twins. Study-level results: Modelling approaches yielded underestimates of out-of-frame TCR alpha sharing between monozygotic twins.

Note on this clonotype: Its matching antigen is unknown.

CDR3 length equals 14 residues. The germline CDR1 and CDR2 sequences are MNHEY and SMNVEV (reference sequence). The V gene lost 5 bases and the J gene lost 7 bases, with 15 bases spanning the gap. In TCRdb, the 5' RACE reads were re-called with MiXCR into one record per CDR3 protein. The data contain some 320,000 distinct CDR3 sequences, about 12% of them singletons. These sequences were also reported in another study, on yellow fever vaccine responses in identical twins.

The rearrangement links TRBV27 to TRBJ2-1, with D unclear. The TCR was taken from a woman between 18 and 29 years old in good health. Source material: CD8+ T cells sorted from blood. CDR3 DNA sequence: TGTGCCAGCAGTCGCGGCCTTTTGAGTAATGAGCAGTTCTTC. This codes for CASSRGLLSNEQFF.